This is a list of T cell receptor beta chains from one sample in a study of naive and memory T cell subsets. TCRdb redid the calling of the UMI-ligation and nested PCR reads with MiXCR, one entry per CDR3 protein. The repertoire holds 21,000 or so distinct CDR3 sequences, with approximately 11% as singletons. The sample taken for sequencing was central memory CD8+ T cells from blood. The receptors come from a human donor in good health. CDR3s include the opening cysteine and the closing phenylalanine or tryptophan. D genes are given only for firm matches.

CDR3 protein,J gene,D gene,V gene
CASSLGPGLTGELFF,TRBJ2-2,NA,TRBV11-2
CASSWGNRVTYGYTF,TRBJ1-2,NA,TRBV5-6
CASSLEASGSGDEQFF,TRBJ2-1,TRBD2,TRBV27
CASSQESVSPLHF,TRBJ1-6,NA,TRBV4-2
CASSMGNNEQFF,TRBJ2-1,NA,TRBV11-2
CASSTGAGNSYEQYF,TRBJ2-7,NA,TRBV7-8
CASSINGRNSYNEQFF,TRBJ2-1,NA,TRBV6-6
CASSRPRDRAESTDTQYF,TRBJ2-3,TRBD1,TRBV7-9
CASSHPSDSYNEQFF,TRBJ2-1,NA,TRBV3-1
CASSPSGSLYEQYF,TRBJ2-7,TRBD2,TRBV7-9
CSVEPGTSGSRTQYF,TRBJ2-5,TRBD2,TRBV29-1
CASSSGLAAFYNEQFF,TRBJ2-1,TRBD2,TRBV6-5
CASSCSREGEQYF,TRBJ2-7,NA,TRBV27
CASSDSTGGPDTQYF,TRBJ2-3,TRBD1,TRBV6-4
CASSTSGNKNIQYF,TRBJ2-4,NA,TRBV9
CASSLNPNTGELFF,TRBJ2-2,NA,TRBV7-8
CASRTDTDTQYF,TRBJ2-3,NA,TRBV6-6
CASSPGVRDQPQHF,TRBJ1-5,NA,TRBV7-9
CASSLRRIFGSSTEAFF,TRBJ1-1,NA,TRBV27
CASSLGGSGEQYF,TRBJ2-7,NA,TRBV11-2
CASSTRDSPYEQYF,TRBJ2-7,TRBD1,TRBV7-9
CASSFGDREINEQFF,TRBJ2-1,TRBD1,TRBV12-3/TRBV12-4
CASSFRETSYNEQFF,TRBJ2-1,NA,TRBV28
CASSQDEKGRYSGNTIYF,TRBJ1-3,NA,TRBV3-1
CASSLIWVAGVTGANVLTF,TRBJ2-6,TRBD2,TRBV4-2
CAIHLEGAQYF,TRBJ2-5,NA,TRBV28
CASSLGMAAVILF,TRBJ2-1,NA,TRBV4-1
CASSVDETDTQYF,TRBJ2-3,NA,TRBV6-4
CSAPHGTTNEKLFF,TRBJ1-4,NA,TRBV20-1
CSAGLAGDGDTQYF,TRBJ2-3,TRBD2,TRBV29-1
CASSLRRNTEAFF,TRBJ1-1,NA,TRBV5-6
CATSGGSYNEQFF,TRBJ2-1,NA,TRBV24-1
CASSLYLGANVLTF,TRBJ2-6,NA,TRBV27
CASSPRDTYWNEQFF,TRBJ2-1,NA,TRBV7-9
CASSEVMSGRAADTQYF,TRBJ2-3,TRBD2,TRBV6-1
CASSLIGNSYNEQFF,TRBJ2-1,NA,TRBV13
CASSRVGGTGGYNTEAFF,TRBJ1-1,TRBD1,TRBV7-8
CASSPGRAMRETQYF,TRBJ2-5,NA,TRBV2
CATSRDEGPSYNEQFF,TRBJ2-1,NA,TRBV15
CASSPRLAVNEQFF,TRBJ2-1,TRBD2,TRBV4-3
CASTLAGSYNEQFF,TRBJ2-1,TRBD2,TRBV19
CASSLLQGGEQYF,TRBJ2-7,NA,TRBV27
CASSFYGEGRTEAFF,TRBJ1-1,NA,TRBV4-1
CSERTGGAGGYTF,TRBJ1-2,TRBD1,TRBV29-1
CASSSSVRWTGYTF,TRBJ1-2,NA,TRBV27
CASSHHSGGVTDTQYF,TRBJ2-3,TRBD2,TRBV11-2
CSAETRLGGYTQYF,TRBJ2-3,NA,TRBV20-1
CASSPLGIYNEQFF,TRBJ2-1,NA,TRBV27
CASSWDKRGPKKETQYF,TRBJ2-5,TRBD2,TRBV5-1
CASSLGNRGLGLGYNEQFF,TRBJ2-1,TRBD1,TRBV5-8
CASSWPPGTGGYEQYF,TRBJ2-7,NA,TRBV7-8